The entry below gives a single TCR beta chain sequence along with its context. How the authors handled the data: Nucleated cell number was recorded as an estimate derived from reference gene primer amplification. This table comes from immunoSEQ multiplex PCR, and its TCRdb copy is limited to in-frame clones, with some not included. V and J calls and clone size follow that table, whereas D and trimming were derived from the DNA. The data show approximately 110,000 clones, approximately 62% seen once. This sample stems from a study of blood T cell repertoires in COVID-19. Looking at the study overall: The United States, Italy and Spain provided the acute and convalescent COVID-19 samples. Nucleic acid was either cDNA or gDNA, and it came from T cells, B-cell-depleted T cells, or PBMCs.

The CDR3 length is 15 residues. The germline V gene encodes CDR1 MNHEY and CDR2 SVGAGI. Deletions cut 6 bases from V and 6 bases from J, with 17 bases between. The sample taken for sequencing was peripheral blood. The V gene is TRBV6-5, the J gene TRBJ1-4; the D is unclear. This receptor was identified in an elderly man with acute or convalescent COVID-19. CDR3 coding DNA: TGTGCCAGCAGCCCGAACGGTTCACCCTATGAAAAACTGTTTTTT. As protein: CASSPNGSPYEKLFF.